This is a list of T cell receptor beta chains from one sample in a study of T cells after yellow fever vaccination. MiXCR, applied by TCRdb to the 5' RACE reads, yields one record per CDR3 protein. The sample has some 600,000 distinct CDR3 sequences, about 15% seen once. The sample consisted of PBMCs, taken 5 days after the first yellow fever vaccination. The source is a man aged 18 to 30 who received the YFV17D yellow fever vaccine. The CDR3 runs from the conserved cysteine through the conserved F or W. The D gene is left open where the match is weak. Clone size, where shown, is once, few, many, or a class for clones that have expanded.

NA	20	NA	TRBV4-3	TRBJ2-3	CASSQEYRYERYDGTDTQYF	TGCGCCAGCAGCCAAGAGTATAGGTATGAAAGGTATGATGGCACAGATACGCAGTATTTT
TRBD1	16	few	TRBV5-1	TRBJ2-1	CASSAGSGGRYNEQFF	TGCGCCAGCAGCGCGGGATCAGGGGGCCGCTACAATGAGCAGTTCTTC
TRBD2	13	many	TRBV12-3/TRBV12-4	TRBJ2-3	CASLGTSADTQYF	TGTGCCAGCCTAGGGACTAGCGCGGATACGCAGTATTTT
NA	13	NA	TRBV6-2/TRBV6-3	TRBJ1-1	CASQTRTTTEAFF	TGTGCCAGCCAGACGAGGACTACCACTGAAGCTTTCTTT
NA	12	NA	TRBV24-1	TRBJ1-3	CATNLPGNTIYF	TGTGCCACCAACCTCCCTGGAAACACCATATATTTT
NA	13	NA	TRBV20-1	TRBJ2-2	CSATEENTGELFF	TGCAGTGCTACAGAGGAAAACACCGGGGAGCTGTTTTTT
TRBD1	14	NA	TRBV20-1	TRBJ2-3	CSARRTGYTDTQYF	TGCAGTGCTAGAAGGACAGGTTACACAGATACGCAGTATTTT
TRBD2	18	few	TRBV6-2/TRBV6-3	TRBJ2-1	CASYGTSTKHSSYNEQFF	TGTGCCAGCTACGGGACTAGCACCAAACATTCATCCTACAATGAGCAGTTCTTC
TRBD1	15	NA	TRBV18	TRBJ2-3	CASSPGQVSTDTQYF	TGTGCCAGCTCACCAGGACAGGTTAGCACAGATACGCAGTATTTT
NA	12	few	TRBV20-1	TRBJ1-5	CSASRNEQPQHF	TGCAGTGCTAGTAGGAACGAACAGCCCCAGCATTTT
NA	15	few	TRBV6-1	TRBJ1-2	CASSPGGILNYGYTF	TGTGCCAGCAGCCCGGGGGGTATTTTAAACTATGGCTACACCTTC
TRBD2	15	few	TRBV4-1	TRBJ2-3	CASSQDRGGSDTQYF	TGCGCCAGCAGCCAAGATCGGGGGGGATCAGATACGCAGTATTTT
NA	13	few	TRBV5-6	TRBJ1-4	CASSLDLNEKLFF	TGTGCCAGCAGCTTGGACCTTAATGAAAAACTGTTTTTT
NA	15	NA	TRBV4-1	TRBJ1-4	CASSQGSRTNEKLFF	TGCGCCAGCAGCCAAGGGTCGAGGACTAATGAAAAACTGTTTTTT
NA	13	many	TRBV29-1	TRBJ1-1	CSVTTFKGTEAFF	TGCAGCGTCACAACGTTTAAGGGCACTGAAGCTTTCTTT
TRBD2	17	NA	TRBV14	TRBJ2-1	CASSPLWSGGAWNEQFF	TGTGCCAGCAGCCCCTTGTGGAGCGGGGGGGCTTGGAATGAGCAGTTCTTC
NA	14	NA	TRBV7-2	TRBJ2-5	CASSLDSSRETQYF	TGTGCCAGCAGCTTAGACAGCTCTCGAGAGACCCAGTACTTC
TRBD1	14	few	TRBV7-8	TRBJ2-2	CAMGGTGLTGELFF	TGTGCCATGGGGGGGACAGGGTTAACCGGGGAGCTGTTTTTT
TRBD2	15	few	TRBV9	TRBJ2-5	CASSPRGLVVETQYF	TGTGCCAGCAGCCCCCGCGGACTAGTGGTTGAGACCCAGTACTTC
TRBD1	17	NA	TRBV5-1	TRBJ1-4	CASSLMRGQGTNEKLFF	TGCGCCAGCAGCTTGATGAGGGGACAGGGAACTAATGAAAAACTGTTTTTT
TRBD1	14	NA	TRBV7-9	TRBJ1-2	CASSFRGPEGGYTF	TGTGCCAGCAGCTTCAGGGGGCCCGAAGGAGGCTACACCTTC
TRBD2	16	few	TRBV6-5	TRBJ2-5	CASSYSSGGRGETQYF	TGTGCCAGCAGTTACTCTAGCGGGGGCCGGGGGGAGACCCAGTACTTC
NA	15	few	TRBV20-1	TRBJ2-5	CSARPPRGGARTQYF	TGCAGTGCTAGACCCCCAAGGGGGGGGGCACGGACCCAGTACTTC
NA	13	NA	TRBV9	TRBJ2-5	CASSASGAETQYF	TGTGCCAGCAGCGCTTCCGGAGCAGAGACCCAGTACTTC
NA	16	few	TRBV5-1	TRBJ1-2	CASSLGAAAINYGYTF	TGCGCCAGCAGCTTGGGAGCGGCCGCAATTAATTATGGCTACACCTTC
NA	16	NA	TRBV9	TRBJ1-6	CASSLRAGPDNSPLHF	TGTGCCAGCAGCCTACGAGCTGGACCGGATAATTCACCCCTCCACTTT
TRBD1	13	few	TRBV27	TRBJ1-4	CASRITGVEKLFF	TGTGCCAGCAGGATAACAGGGGTTGAAAAACTGTTTTTT
NA	15	few	TRBV2	TRBJ1-2	CASSSTPDGIYGYTF	TGTGCCAGCAGTTCAACCCCGGACGGAATCTATGGCTACACCTTC
NA	14	NA	TRBV6-2/TRBV6-3	TRBJ2-2	CASSSIVSTGELFF	TGTGCCAGCAGTTCAATAGTGAGCACCGGGGAGCTGTTTTTT
TRBD1	17	NA	TRBV19	TRBJ1-2	CASSIDQLTGGNYGYTF	TGTGCCAGTAGTATAGATCAACTAACAGGGGGCAACTATGGCTACACCTTC
NA	13	NA	TRBV10-3	TRBJ2-5	CATCKGTQETQYF	TGTGCCACCTGTAAAGGGACCCAAGAGACCCAGTACTTC